The source of this T cell receptor beta chain is a study of blood T cell repertoires in COVID-19. This CDR3 is 15 amino acids long. CDR1 is SGHRS, CDR2 YFSETQ, per germline. V dropped 0 bases and J dropped 5; count of bases not matched to a gene: 7. As originally analysed: From reference gene primer amplification, estimates of nucleated cell counts were derived. Measured with immunoSEQ multiplex PCR; TCRdb has only the in-frame clones, and not every one. V and J calls and clone size come straight from that table; D and trimming were deduced from the DNA. Here the sample spans about 160,000 clones, under 85% being singletons.

The chain has TRBV5-1 and TRBJ1-2; 7 bases align to TRBD1. Input material: peripheral blood. This receptor was identified in a man between 65 and 80 years old who had recovered from COVID-19. The CDR3 reads CASSLGDSHVYGYTF. In DNA, the CDR3 is TGCGCCAGCAGCTTGGGGGACAGTCATGTATATGGCTACACCTTC.